These T cell receptor beta chains were read from a single sample in a study of T cell repertoires in cytomegalovirus infection. One entry per CDR3 protein results from TCRdb running MiXCR on the reads. The table has fewer than 550,000 distinct CDR3 sequences, approximately 26% seen once. The sequenced sample consisted of PBMCs. These receptor sequences come from a human donor in good health (CMV status not recorded). Some clones in this sample may be carry-over from other donors' samples. The CDR3 runs from the conserved cysteine through the conserved F or W. Fields, in order: clone size, D gene, V gene, J gene, CDR3 protein. D genes are given only for firm matches. Only some rows state a clone size, as once, few, many or a class for expanded clones.

once,TRBD1,TRBV6-5,TRBJ1-5,CASSEDRGSPQHF
.,TRBD1,TRBV29-1,TRBJ2-4,CSVRDRDGAKNIQYF
.,.,TRBV20-1,TRBJ2-7,CSASRWGTPYEQYF
.,.,TRBV28,TRBJ2-1,CASSLPPEGNPHRNEQFF
.,.,TRBV20-1,TRBJ2-3,CSARDRAVDTQYF
few,TRBD2,TRBV5-6,TRBJ2-3,CASSDGLANTDTQYF
few,.,TRBV10-3,TRBJ2-5,CAVAGQETQYF
many,.,TRBV7-6,TRBJ2-5,CAGGAHPQETQYF
.,.,TRBV25-1,TRBJ2-2,CASSEYRVSGVTGELFF
.,TRBD2,TRBV7-3,TRBJ2-1,CASSLMGGNRAGLNEQFF
few,.,TRBV6-6,TRBJ2-5,CASSYSGGIQTQYF
.,.,TRBV29-1,TRBJ1-5,CSVGGDQPQHF
few,TRBD2,TRBV12-3/TRBV12-4,TRBJ2-2,CASTQVTSGTGELFF
few,.,TRBV24-1,TRBJ2-5,CATSDPGGLLETQYF
.,.,TRBV4-3,TRBJ2-5,CASSQESGGGKTQYF
few,.,TRBV28,TRBJ2-7,CASTPVNSYEQYF
few,.,TRBV7-3,TRBJ2-5,CASSPGVQETQYF
many,.,TRBV7-2,TRBJ2-3,CASSLANWETDTQYF
few,TRBD1,TRBV7-9,TRBJ2-7,CASSSTGVTYEQYF
many,.,TRBV7-2,TRBJ2-5,CASSGGVQETQYF
.,.,TRBV6-5,TRBJ2-3,CASGLTSGSTDTQYF
many,.,TRBV7-2,TRBJ2-5,CASSFRSETQYF
.,.,TRBV30,TRBJ1-2,CAWRARSRNNYGYTF
few,TRBD2,TRBV19,TRBJ2-3,CASSTANRLAGDPDTQYF
.,.,TRBV30,TRBJ2-5,CAWSPAETQYF
.,TRBD1,TRBV2,TRBJ1-1,CASSERQGAKTEAFF
few,TRBD1,TRBV24-1,TRBJ2-1,CATRGQGTEQFF
many,.,TRBV28,TRBJ2-3,CASSWAGTSTDTQYF
.,.,TRBV28,TRBJ1-1,CASSFAGRYTEAFF
.,.,TRBV6-5,TRBJ2-7,CASSYSRSDPNPSYEQYF
.,TRBD1,TRBV7-3,TRBJ1-1,CASSLGQTTEAFF
.,TRBD2,TRBV12-3/TRBV12-4,TRBJ2-1,CASGTSGGGGEQFF
few,.,TRBV7-2,TRBJ1-2,CASSSSGARVESYTF
.,.,TRBV9,TRBJ2-3,CASSLFVKADTQYF
few,TRBD1,TRBV10-3,TRBJ2-1,CAIAPGTGYYEQFF
.,.,TRBV6-1,TRBJ2-5,CASSEEQYQETQYF
.,.,TRBV28,TRBJ1-5,CATRWTVNQPQHF
few,TRBD1,TRBV7-2,TRBJ1-2,CASRIGQGTGGYTF
many,.,TRBV7-2,TRBJ2-4,CASSSSQGAKNIQYF
.,.,TRBV20-1,TRBJ2-7,CSARARDFRGYEQYF
few,.,TRBV6-5,TRBJ1-4,CASSPVRATNEKLFF
.,TRBD2,TRBV11-2,TRBJ2-1,CASSYNYRSGTRRGDEQFF
.,TRBD2,TRBV6-2/TRBV6-3,TRBJ2-2,CASRERTARLAGVEELFF
.,TRBD1,TRBV15,TRBJ1-2,CATSIRQGGFGYTF
.,TRBD2,TRBV7-2,TRBJ2-1,CASRAGPLNEQFF
.,TRBD1,TRBV29-1,TRBJ1-2,CSVEEGYRGYGYTF
.,TRBD2,TRBV12-3/TRBV12-4,TRBJ2-1,CASSAGTSAYNEQFF
.,.,TRBV20-1,TRBJ1-2,CSASVGGAYGYTF
few,.,TRBV7-9,TRBJ1-2,CASSLLVTDDF
.,.,TRBV2,TRBJ1-1,CASGTPGYNTEAFF
.,.,TRBV30,TRBJ2-1,CAYNEQFF